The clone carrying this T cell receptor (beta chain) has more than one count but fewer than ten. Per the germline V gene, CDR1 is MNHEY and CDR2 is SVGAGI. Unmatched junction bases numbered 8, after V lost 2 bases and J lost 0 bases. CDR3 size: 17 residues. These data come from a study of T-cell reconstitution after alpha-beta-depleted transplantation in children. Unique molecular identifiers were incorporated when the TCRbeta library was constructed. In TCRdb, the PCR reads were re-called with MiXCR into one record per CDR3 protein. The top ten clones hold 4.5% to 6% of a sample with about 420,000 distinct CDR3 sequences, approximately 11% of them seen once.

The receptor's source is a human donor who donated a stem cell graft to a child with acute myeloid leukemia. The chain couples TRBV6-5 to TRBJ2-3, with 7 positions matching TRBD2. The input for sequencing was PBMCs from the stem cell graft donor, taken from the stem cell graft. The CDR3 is CASSYTGWGGSTDTQYF. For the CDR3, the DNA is TGTGCCAGCAGTTACACCGGGTGGGGGGGGAGCACAGATACGCAGTATTTT.